This TCR beta chain emerged from a study of T-cell reconstitution after alpha-beta-depleted transplantation in children. CDR3 length: 14 residues. Deletions cut 4 bases from V and 2 bases from J, with 12 bases between. CDR1 and CDR2 (germline): SQVTM, ANQGSEA. This clonotype occurred many times. Molecular barcoding with unique molecular identifiers was used for the TCRbeta library. TCRdb independently ran MiXCR on the PCR reads; one entry per CDR3 protein. The sample carries more than 150,000 distinct CDR3 sequences, over 5.5% recorded once. The V and J genes are TRBV29-1 and TRBJ1-5; D gene ambiguous. The receptor was isolated from a human donor who donated a stem cell graft to a child with Wiskott-Aldrich syndrome. Sequenced here: PBMCs from the stem cell graft donor, sampled from the stem cell graft. CDR3: CSVGYGIGNQPQHF. The CDR3 DNA reads TGCAGCGTTGGCTATGGGATCGGCAATCAGCCCCAGCATTTT.